The clone carrying this T cell receptor beta chain was seen repeatedly, ten times or more. Its antigen is unknown. The sequence runs out 3 residues before the end of the CDR3; the remainder is reconstructed from the germline J gene. This record comes from a study of T cell clonality in common variable immunodeficiency. The study's findings and limits: What drives increased CVID clonality needs T cell subpopulation sequencing.

V dropped 5 bases and J dropped 2; count of bases not matched to a gene: 6. Looked up from germline, CDR1 is KGHSH and CDR2 is LQKENI. The CDR3 runs 15 residues. Sequencing input was equivalent genomic DNA from CVID and controls. Profiling relied on immunoSEQ multiplex PCR, and the TCRdb table lists in-frame clones only, not all of them. Altogether tens of thousands of clones were found in the sample, and no singletons occur. Caucasian heritage predominated among both patients and controls. Heparinized whole blood, roughly 4.5 to 9 ml, came from each donor. The sample consisted of peripheral blood mononuclear cells. V usage is TRBV18 and J usage is TRBJ1-2, with 9 bases fitting TRBD1. The receptor was derived from a person between 18 and 70 years old in good health. The CDR3 here is CASSSLTGGNYGYTF. The DNA read from the CDR3 is TGTGCCAGCTCATCGCTGACAGGGGGGAACTATGGC.